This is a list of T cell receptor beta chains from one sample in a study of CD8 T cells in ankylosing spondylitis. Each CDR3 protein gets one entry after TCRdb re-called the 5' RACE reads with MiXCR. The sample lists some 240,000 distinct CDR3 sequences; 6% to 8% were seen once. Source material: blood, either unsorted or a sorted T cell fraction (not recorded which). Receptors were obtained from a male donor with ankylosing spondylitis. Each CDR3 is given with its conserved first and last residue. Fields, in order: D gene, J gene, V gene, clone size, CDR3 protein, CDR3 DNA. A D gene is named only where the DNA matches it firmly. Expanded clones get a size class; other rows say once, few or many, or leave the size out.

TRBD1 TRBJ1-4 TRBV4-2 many CASSQEGGLWEKLFF TGTGCCAGCAGCCAAGAAGGGGGCCTTTGGGAAAAACTGTTTTTT
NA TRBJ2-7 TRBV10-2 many CASEDSTSYEQYF TGCGCCAGCGAGGACAGCACCTCCTACGAGCAGTACTTC
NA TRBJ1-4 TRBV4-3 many CASSPRIYSEKLFF TGCGCCAGCAGCCCCAGGATTTACTCCGAAAAACTGTTTTTT
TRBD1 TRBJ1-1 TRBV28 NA CASSYRDRGYTEAFF TGTGCCAGCAGTTACCGGGACAGGGGGTACACTGAAGCTTTCTTT
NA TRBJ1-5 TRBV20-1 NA CSASNTRQPQHF TGCAGTGCGAGCAACACTCGGCAGCCCCAGCATTTT
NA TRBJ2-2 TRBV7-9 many CASSSDTGVNTGELFF TGTGCCAGCAGCTCAGACACGGGGGTGAACACCGGGGAGCTGTTTTTT
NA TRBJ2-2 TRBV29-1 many CSVEWNGELFF TGCAGCGTTGAGTGGAACGGGGAGCTGTTTTTT
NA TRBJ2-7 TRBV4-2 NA CASSQEGGGAGYEQYF TGTGCCAGCAGCCAAGAGGGAGGCGGGGCGGGCTACGAGCAGTACTTC
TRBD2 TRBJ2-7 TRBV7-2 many CASSRGLAGGEQYF TGTGCCAGCAGCCGGGGACTAGCGGGAGGAGAGCAGTACTTC
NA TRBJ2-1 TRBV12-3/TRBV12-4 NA CASSFFPLGNNEQFF TGTGCCAGCAGTTTCTTCCCACTAGGGAACAATGAGCAGTTCTTC
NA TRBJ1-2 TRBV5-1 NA CASRSQYLKSREANYGYTF TGCGCCAGCCGGTCTCAGTATCTTAAATCTCGCGAGGCGAACTATGGCTACACCTTC
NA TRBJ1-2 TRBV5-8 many CASSSGPSFSYGYTF TGTGCCAGCAGCTCGGGCCCTAGCTTCTCCTATGGCTACACCTTC
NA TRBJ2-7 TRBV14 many CASSFSRGEQYF TGTGCCAGCAGCTTTTCTAGGGGCGAGCAGTACTTC
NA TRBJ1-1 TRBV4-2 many CASSQGMGYTEAFF TGTGCCAGCAGCCAAGGGATGGGGTACACTGAAGCTTTCTTT
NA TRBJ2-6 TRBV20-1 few CSARSGAGANVLTF TGCAGTGCTAGGAGTGGAGCTGGGGCCAACGTCCTGACTTTC
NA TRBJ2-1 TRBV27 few CASTNGGGKYNEQFF TGTGCCAGCACCAACGGTGGGGGAAAGTACAATGAGCAGTTCTTC
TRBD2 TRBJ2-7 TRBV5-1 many CASSLEASGRYEQYF TGCGCCAGCAGCTTGGAGGCTAGCGGGAGGTACGAGCAGTACTTC
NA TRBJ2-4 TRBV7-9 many CASSSEWRSGRNIQYF TGTGCCAGCAGCTCAGAATGGAGGTCGGGGAGAAACATTCAGTACTTC
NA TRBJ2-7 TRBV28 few CASIPGTPLERERDEQYF TGTGCCAGTATTCCCGGGACACCCCTCGAAAGGGAACGGGACGAGCAGTACTTC
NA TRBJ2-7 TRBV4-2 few CASSQARGSEQYF TGTGCCAGCAGCCAAGCCCGAGGTAGCGAGCAGTACTTC
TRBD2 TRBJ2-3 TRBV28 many CASSPLAGTLTDTQYF TGTGCCAGCAGTCCATTAGCGGGGACCCTCACAGATACGCAGTATTTT
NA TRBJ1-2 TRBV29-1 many CSVEGGWNYGYTF TGCAGCGTTGAGGGTGGTTGGAACTATGGCTACACCTTC
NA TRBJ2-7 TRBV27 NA CASSPLGAAREQYF TGTGCCAGCAGTCCCCTAGGGGCGGCTCGGGAGCAGTACTTC
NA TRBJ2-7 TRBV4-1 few CASSARAAYEQYF TGCGCCAGCAGCGCCCGGGCCGCCTACGAGCAGTACTTC
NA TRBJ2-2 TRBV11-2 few CASSLDARRNTGELFF TGTGCCAGCAGCTTAGATGCCAGGAGGAACACCGGGGAGCTGTTTTTT
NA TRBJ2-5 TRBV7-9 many CASRGLETQYF TGTGCCAGCAGGGGGCTGGAGACCCAGTACTTC
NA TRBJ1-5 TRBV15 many CATQQGGYQPQHF TGTGCCACACAGCAGGGTGGATATCAGCCCCAGCATTTT
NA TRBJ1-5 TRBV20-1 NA CSARDLGGLARNQPQHF TGCAGTGCTAGAGATTTGGGGGGGCTGGCTCGCAATCAGCCCCAGCATTTT
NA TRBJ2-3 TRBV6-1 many CATQADSVLTDTQYF TGTGCCACCCAGGCCGACAGCGTTCTTACAGATACGCAGTATTTT
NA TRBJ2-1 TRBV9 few CASSVELYSYNEQFF TGTGCCAGCAGCGTAGAGCTGTACTCCTACAATGAGCAGTTCTTC
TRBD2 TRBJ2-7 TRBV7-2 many CASSYTSGGYEQYF TGTGCCAGCAGCTATACTAGCGGGGGTTACGAGCAGTACTTC
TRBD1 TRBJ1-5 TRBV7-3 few CASSPTGTGSRKPQHF TGTGCCAGCAGCCCAACCGGGACAGGGAGTCGCAAGCCCCAGCATTTT
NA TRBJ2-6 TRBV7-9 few CASIQRGRGSGANVLTF TGTGCCAGCATCCAAAGAGGGCGGGGCTCTGGGGCCAACGTCCTGACTTTC
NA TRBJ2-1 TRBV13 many CASSFTRLGNEQFF TGTGCCAGCAGCTTCACCAGGCTTGGCAATGAGCAGTTCTTC
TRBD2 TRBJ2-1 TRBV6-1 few CASHRLAGSYNEQFF TGTGCCAGCCACCGACTAGCGGGCTCCTACAATGAGCAGTTCTTC